Following are 27 T cell receptor beta chains from one sample sequenced in a study of T cells in Graves' hyperthyroidism and ophthalmopathy. RNA transcripts served as the template for amplifying TCR beta CDR3 regions. Carried out on the TCR CDR3, a first-round RT-PCR used the HTBI primer set. A single record per CDR3 protein comes from TCRdb applying MiXCR to the multiplex PCR reads. The table has 500,000 to 750,000 distinct CDR3 sequences, about 45% seen once. Sequenced input: peripheral blood or thyroid tissue (not recorded which). These receptors all stem from a woman aged 18-29 years with Graves' hyperthyroidism.

This clonotype has ten or more counts. The CDR3 nucleotides are TGCAGTGCAAATGGCTACACCTTC. It translates to CSANGYTF. This chain links TRBV20-1 with TRBJ1-2; D gene ambiguous. V shed 6 bases and J shed 6 bases, with 2 bases lying between them. CDR1 is DFQATT, CDR2 SNEGSKA, per germline (reference sequence). The CDR3 has 8 amino acids.

This clonotype was seen repeatedly, ten times or more. This chain connects TRBV7-9 to TRBJ1-1; no reliable D call. The CDR3 has 13 residues. Deletions cut 3 bases from V and 4 bases from J, with 9 bases between. Germline CDR1 reads SEHNR; CDR2 reads FQNEAQ (reference sequence). CDR3 residues: CASSFLGSTEAFF. The CDR3 nucleotides read TGTGCCAGCAGCTTTTTAGGCTCCACTGAAGCTTTCTTT. The whole variable domain, remainder taken from reference TRBV7-9 and TRBJ1-1, is DTGVSQNPRHKITKRGQNVTFRCDPISEHNRLYWYRQTLGQGPEFLTYFQNEAQLEKSRLLSDRFSAERPKGSFSTLEIQRTEQGDSAMYLCASSFLGSTEAFFGQGTRLTVV.

The chain recombines TRBV25-1 with TRBJ2-7; the D gene is possibly TRBD2 (7 bases). The germline CDR1 and CDR2 sequences are MGHDK and SYGVNS. The CDR3 is 14 amino acids. V lost 7 bases, J lost 4 bases, and 17 bases lay in between. The CDR3 DNA reads as TGTGCCAGCACCCCCGGGGGGCCTTATTACGAGCAGTACTTC. Its translation is CASTPGGPYYEQYF.

This clonotype was seen ten or more times. V gene TRBV29-1 combines with J gene TRBJ1-2, with D hard to call. V was trimmed by 4 bases and J by 1 base, leaving 16 bases between them. This CDR3 has 15 amino acids. CDR1 is SQVTM and CDR2 is ANQGSEA in the germline V gene. The CDR3 spells CSVGTRVYRNYGYTF. The CDR3 region has the DNA TGCAGCGTTGGGACCCGGGTCTATCGTAACTATGGCTACACCTTC.

This clonotype was detected ten times or more. The V and J genes are TRBV5-1 and TRBJ2-3, with 8 nucleotides matching TRBD1. CDR1 is SGHRS and CDR2 is YFSETQ in the germline V gene. The trim removed 5 bases at V and 5 bases at J, leaving 7 bases unmatched. This CDR3 is built from 14 residues. CDR3 DNA: TGCGCCAGCAGGGACAGGGTGGGAAAAGATACGCAGTATTTT. Its translation is CASRDRVGKDTQYF.

The CDR3, as DNA: TGTGCCAGCAGTGGGTTAGCGCACAATGAGCAGTTCTTC. Amino acid sequence: CASSGLAHNEQFF. The chain has TRBV2 and TRBJ2-1, with a weak D call TRBD2 (5 bases). Trimming left V 4 bases short and J 5 bases short, with 9 bases between. Per germline, CDR1 SNHLY and CDR2 FYNNEI. The CDR3 is 13 amino acids.

J is TRBJ1-2 and V is TRBV28; no definite D call. CDR3 size: 14 residues. Trimming removed 6 bases from V and 0 bases from J, with 11 bases in between. Germline CDR1 MDHEN, CDR2 SYDVKM. In nucleotides, the CDR3 is TGTGCCAGCAGCCGTCCCGGTGCTAACTATGGCTACACCTTC. This encodes CASSRPGANYGYTF.

This clonotype was seen ten or more times. This rearrangement joins TRBV20-1 to TRBJ2-7, with 9 bases identical to TRBD1. V lost 0 bases, J lost 3 bases, and 6 bases stayed unmatched. The CDR3 spans 15 residues. Germline CDR1 and CDR2: DFQATT and SNEGSKA (reference sequence). CDR3 region: CSARDRGQGNYEQYF. The CDR3 bases are TGCAGTGCTAGAGACAGGGGACAGGGAAACTACGAGCAGTACTTC.

The chain recombines TRBV4-1 with TRBJ2-2; 7 nucleotides match TRBD1. CDR1 and CDR2 (germline): MGHRA, YSYEKL. CDR3 length: 15 amino acids. Trimming at V came to 5 bases and at J to 7 bases, leaving 10 bases not matched to a gene. CDR3 nucleotides: TGCGCCAGCAGCGGCGGACGAGGGGGCGGCGGGGAGCTGTTTTTT. The encoded protein is CASSGGRGGGGELFF.

This clonotype occurred many times. The gene calls are TRBV6-2 or TRBV6-3 and TRBJ2-6; D tentatively reads TRBD1 or TRBD2 (5 bases each). The CDR3 spans 17 residues. The germline V and J ends were trimmed by 6 bases and 1 base, with 16 bases remaining between them. CDR1 and CDR2 from the germline V gene are MNHEY and SVGEGT. The CDR3: CASSLYSWGSGANVLTF. DNA of the CDR3: TGTGCCAGCAGCCTGTACTCGTGGGGGTCTGGGGCCAACGTCCTGACTTTC.

The chain is built from TRBV5-1 and TRBJ1-2; D perhaps matches TRBD1 (5 bases). The CDR3 runs to 15 residues. Trimming shortened V by 4 bases and J by 8 bases, and 21 bases separated the two germline ends. Germline V gives CDR1 SGHRS, CDR2 YFSETQ. CDR3 region: CASSATGDGLPGYTF. The DNA for the CDR3 is TGCGCCAGCAGCGCTACCGGGGACGGGCTGCCAGGCTACACCTTC.

This clonotype has a count of ten or more. V is TRBV4-1 and J is TRBJ1-6; 8 nucleotides align to TRBD1. Trimming at V came to 0 bases and at J to 7 bases, leaving 5 bases not matched to a gene. From germline, CDR1 is MGHRA and CDR2 YSYEKL. The CDR3 has 16 residues. CDR3 region: CASSQEGQGQNSPLHF. The CDR3 DNA reads TGCGCCAGCAGCCAAGAAGGACAGGGTCAAAATTCACCCCTCCACTTT.

This clonotype turned up a few times. The chain combines TRBV20-1 with TRBJ1-2; the D is unclear. Trimming removed 1 base at V and 13 bases at J, with 19 bases between. The CDR3 spans 13 residues. Germline CDR1 DFQATT, CDR2 SNEGSKA (reference sequence). The CDR3 DNA reads as TGCAGTGCTAGAGTTTTAATTCTGGAGCGGCCCACCTTC. Its translation: CSARVLILERPTF.

The chain joins TRBV20-1 to TRBJ2-7; D possibly matches TRBD1 or TRBD2 (6 bases each). The germline gives CDR1 DFQATT, CDR2 SNEGSKA (reference sequence). Trimming shortened V by 3 bases and J by 7 bases, and 13 bases separated the two germline ends. The CDR3 runs to 12 residues. CDR3 nucleotide sequence: TGCAGTGCTAGCGGGGGCAACAATGAGCAGTACTTC. Amino acids: CSASGGNNEQYF.

This chain links TRBV7-8 with TRBJ2-6, with D hard to call. The CDR3 length is 15 residues. The V end was cut by 6 bases, the J end by 0 bases, with 9 bases between. The germline V gene has CDR1 SGHVS and CDR2 FQNEAQ. CDR3 nucleotide sequence: TGTGCCAGCAGTCATAGGGACTCTGGGGCCAACGTCCTGACTTTC. This translates into CASSHRDSGANVLTF. Filled out from reference TRBV7-8 and TRBJ2-6, the complete variable domain reads GAGVSQSPRYKVAKRGQDVALRCDPISGHVSLFWYQQALGQGPEFLTYFQNEAQLDKSGLPSDRFFAERPEGSVSTLKIQRTQQEDSAVYLCASSHRDSGANVLTFGAGSRLTVL.

Worth noting for this clonotype: Relative to the germline gene, one junction end is altered; a read error may explain this. The gene calls are TRBV7-2 and TRBJ2-6, with a possible D match to TRBD1 (5 bases). This CDR3 is 12 amino acids long. The germline CDR1 and CDR2 sequences are SGHTA and FQGNSA. The CDR3 DNA follows: TGTGCCAGCAGCTCAGACTTGGACACTGAAGCTTTC. Residues: CASSSDLDTEAF.

The table lists this clonotype with many counts. The chain uses TRBV7-9 and TRBJ1-2; D is uncertain. Germline CDR1 and CDR2: SEHNR and FQNEAQ (reference sequence). This CDR3 is 19 amino acids long. V was pared by 5 bases and J by 6 bases, with 31 bases between. CDR3 in amino acids: CASSLPYRQVVGRSDGYTF. CDR3 sequence (DNA): TGTGCCAGCAGCCTTCCGTATAGGCAGGTCGTCGGTCGCTCCGATGGCTACACCTTC.

This clonotype was counted at least ten times. The chain links TRBV20-1 to TRBJ2-7; tentatively, D is TRBD1 (5 bases). Germline CDR1 DFQATT, CDR2 SNEGSKA (reference sequence). The CDR3 runs 15 residues. V lost 0 bases and J lost 3, with 15 bases in between. CDR3 DNA sequence: TGCAGTGCTAGAGACCCTCAGGGATACGACTACGAGCAGTACTTC. Its protein is CSARDPQGYDYEQYF.

This clonotype has just one count. J is TRBJ2-2 and V is TRBV10-3, with 15 bases that match TRBD2. Germline V gene lookup returns CDR1 ENHRY and CDR2 SYGVKD. The CDR3 has 20 amino acids. The junction had 10 bases not matched to a gene; V was cut back by 4 bases and J by 1 base. The CDR3 nucleotides read TGTGCCATCAGTGGAGGTCCTGGGACTAGCGGGAGGAGGAACACCGGGGAGCTGTTTTTT. This codes for CAISGGPGTSGRRNTGELFF.

The V and J genes are TRBV30 and TRBJ2-2; no definite D call. The CDR3 is 14 residues long. Germline-derived CDR1 and CDR2 are GTSNPN and SVGIG (reference sequence). The V end lost 2 bases, the J end lost 0 bases, and 7 bases lay between the germline ends. Written as DNA, the CDR3 is TGTGCCTGGAGTACACCGCCGAACACCGGGGAGCTGTTTTTT. It codes for CAWSTPPNTGELFF.

The chain joins TRBV7-9 to TRBJ2-2; D remains ambiguous. Trimming pared 4 bases from V and 7 bases from J, leaving 16 bases between. The germline CDR1 and CDR2 sequences are SEHNR and FQNEAQ (reference sequence). This CDR3 region has 15 residues. The chain's CDR3 is CASSYDAVVGGELFF. CDR3 coding DNA: TGTGCCAGCAGCTACGACGCGGTGGTCGGCGGGGAGCTGTTTTTT.

This clonotype has a single count. This chain links TRBV6-2 or TRBV6-3 with TRBJ2-3; D is undetermined. There are 15 residues in the CDR3. Trimming stripped 7 bases from V and 0 bases from J, with 14 bases between. Germline CDR1 MNHEY, CDR2 SVGEGT. CDR3 nucleotide sequence: TGTGCCAGCAATGAATTCGCGGAGAGCACAGATACGCAGTATTTT. Its protein is CASNEFAESTDTQYF.

This clonotype was counted between two and nine times. The CDR3: CASSHPGLAGDDEQFF. CDR3 bases: TGTGCCAGCAGCCACCCGGGACTAGCGGGAGACGATGAGCAGTTCTTC. The rearrangement links TRBV7-2 to TRBJ2-1; 14 nucleotides agree with TRBD2. There are 16 residues in the CDR3. Unmatched junction bases numbered 8, after V lost 5 bases and J lost 8 bases. The germline CDR1 and CDR2 sequences are SGHTA and FQGNSA.

On this clonotype itself: The CDR3 ends on some other residue instead of the conserved phenylalanine or tryptophan, so this is likely a read error. It is unclear where the CDR3 begins or ends on the DNA, so no DNA is shown, and the CDR3 is as TCRdb lists it. The chain recombines TRBV20-1 with TRBJ2-7; TRBD2, as called in the table, went unchecked against the DNA. The germline V gene encodes CDR1 DFQATT and CDR2 SNEGSKA (reference sequence). The CDR3 totals 9 residues, both ends included. CDR3 loop: CSVARGLAG.

By its share, this clonotype is medium-sized (0.01 to 0.1%). The genes are TRBV29-1 and TRBJ2-7, with a tentative D call TRBD2 (5 bases). The CDR3 is 12 amino acids. Looked up from germline, CDR1 is SQVTM and CDR2 is ANQGSEA. Deletions cut 6 bases from V and 7 bases from J, with 16 bases between. CDR3 bases: TGCAGCGTGACGACTGGCGGCGGGGAGCAGTACTTC. Translating it yields CSVTTGGGEQYF.

Points on this clonotype: It may be a read error: a sequence one base away is much more abundant. The chain links TRBV20-1 to TRBJ1-1, with TRBD1 matching 9 bases. Germline loops: CDR1 DFQATT, CDR2 SNEGSKA (reference sequence). CDR3 length equals 13 residues. The CDR3 DNA reads TGCAGTGCTACCGGGACAGGGAACTCTGAAGCTTTCTTT. This encodes CSATGTGNSEAFF.

The genes are TRBV29-1 and TRBJ1-2, with 7 bases lining up with TRBD1. CDR1 and CDR2 (germline): SQVTM, ANQGSEA. With V trimmed by 4 bases and J by 6 bases, 11 bases remained unmatched. This CDR3 comprises 14 residues. The CDR3: CSVVGLGGTNGYTF. CDR3 bases: TGCAGCGTTGTAGGGTTAGGGGGCACCAATGGCTACACCTTC.